Listed below are T cell receptor beta chains from one sample, sequenced in a study of beta chain features in type 1 diabetes. Profiled with immunoSEQ multiplex PCR; TCRdb holds only in-frame clones, not every one. The table lists just over 450,000 clones, around 28% of them singletons. The sample taken for sequencing was naive CD4+ T cells from blood. These TCRs come from a man between 18 and 35 years old in good health. Each CDR3 is given with its conserved first and last residue. The D gene is left open where the match is weak. Part of the rows lack a size; the others show once, few, many or a class for expanded clones.

J | V | size | D | CDR3 | DNA
TRBJ2-4 | TRBV7-9 | . | TRBD1 | CASSNRPRDRGPRYIQYF | TGTGCCAGCAGCAACCGACCCCGGGACAGGGGGCCACGATACATTCAGTACTTC
TRBJ1-1 | TRBV29-1 | . | . | CSVEDGAGQGTEAFF | TGCAGCGTTGAAGATGGGGCAGGCCAGGGGACTGAAGCTTTCTTT
TRBJ2-7 | TRBV7-6 | . | . | CASSLARGWSYEQYF | TGTGCCAGCAGCTTAGCCCGCGGATGGTCGTACGAGCAGTACTTC
TRBJ2-7 | TRBV13 | few | . | CASSLKEVSYEQYF | TGTGCCAGCAGCTTAAAGGAGGTTTCCTACGAGCAGTACTTC
TRBJ2-1 | TRBV27 | few | TRBD2 | CASSRAGDNYNEQFF | TGTGCCAGCAGCCGAGCGGGAGATAACTACAATGAGCAGTTCTTC
TRBJ2-7 | TRBV30 | . | . | CAWSGQGGEQYF | TGTGCCTGGAGTGGGCAGGGAGGCGAGCAGTACTTC
TRBJ2-3 | TRBV5-1 | . | TRBD1 | CASSAGTADTQYF | TGCGCCAGCAGCGCTGGGACAGCAGATACGCAGTATTTT
TRBJ1-3 | TRBV30 | . | . | CAWSVWGSGNTIYF | TGTGCCTGGAGTGTATGGGGGTCTGGAAACACCATATATTTT
TRBJ1-1 | TRBV30 | . | . | CAWSQDTLNTEAFF | TGTGCCTGGAGCCAAGACACCCTGAACACTGAAGCTTTCTTT
TRBJ2-5 | TRBV9 | . | . | CASSVGDFQETQYF | TGTGCCAGCAGCGTAGGGGACTTCCAAGAGACCCAGTACTTC
TRBJ2-7 | TRBV7-3 | few | . | CASSPARGIPYEQYF | TGTGCCAGCAGCCCCGCACGAGGTATTCCCTACGAGCAGTACTTC
TRBJ1-2 | TRBV30 | . | . | CAWSVSALGGYTF | TGTGCCTGGAGTGTATCGGCTTTGGGTGGCTACACCTTC
TRBJ1-2 | TRBV4-1 | . | . | CASSGAGFGYTF | TGCGCCAGCAGCGGAGCCGGGTTCGGCTACACCTTC
TRBJ2-5 | TRBV13 | few | TRBD1 | CASSPRWDRAQETQYF | TGTGCCAGCAGCCCCCGTTGGGACAGGGCTCAAGAGACCCAGTACTTC
TRBJ2-2 | TRBV30 | . | . | CAWSVSRELFF | TGTGCCTGGAGTGTCAGCCGGGAGCTGTTTTTT
TRBJ2-5 | TRBV29-1 | . | . | CSVVRIKETQYF | TGCAGCGTTGTGCGGATAAAGGAGACCCAGTACTTC
TRBJ2-1 | TRBV5-1 | . | . | CASTPVRSSYNEQFF | TGCGCCAGCACCCCGGTTCGGAGCTCCTACAATGAGCAGTTCTTC
TRBJ1-2 | TRBV7-2 | . | TRBD1 | CASSLAGTANYGYTF | TGTGCCAGCAGCTTAGCCGGGACAGCAAACTATGGCTACACCTTC
TRBJ2-7 | TRBV29-1 | . | . | CSVGDLYEQYF | TGCAGCGTTGGGGACCTCTACGAGCAGTACTTC
TRBJ2-1 | TRBV13 | . | TRBD1 | CASPPPTGGKSYNEQFF | TGTGCCAGCCCTCCCCCCACAGGGGGCAAATCCTACAATGAGCAGTTCTTC
TRBJ2-7 | TRBV9 | . | . | CASSEAGTEYYEQYF | TGTGCCAGCAGCGAAGCCGGGACTGAGTATTACGAGCAGTACTTC
TRBJ2-3 | TRBV7-9 | . | . | CASSLEGLADTQYF | TGTGCCAGCAGCTTAGAGGGATTAGCAGATACGCAGTATTTT
TRBJ2-1 | TRBV6-5 | . | TRBD2 | CAASRGGGGYNEQFF | TGTGCCGCCAGCCGCGGCGGGGGAGGGTACAATGAGCAGTTCTTC
TRBJ2-5 | TRBV4-2 | few | . | CASSQGTLSSGGQYF | TGTGCCAGCAGCCAAGGAACTCTTTCTTCGGGTGGCCAGTACTTC
TRBJ2-3 | TRBV21-1 | . | . | CASSNTPEAADTQYF | TGTGCCAGCAGCAACACCCCTGAAGCGGCAGATACGCAGTATTTT
TRBJ2-1 | TRBV29-1 | . | . | CSVEEGRNEQFF | TGCAGCGTTGAAGAAGGGCGCAATGAGCAGTTCTTC
TRBJ2-5 | TRBV6-6 | . | . | CASSYGAGETQYF | TGTGCCAGCAGTTACGGAGCGGGAGAGACCCAGTACTTC
TRBJ2-2 | TRBV27 | . | . | CASGQGGIWTGELFF | TGTGCCAGCGGCCAAGGAGGGATCTGGACCGGGGAGCTGTTTTTT
TRBJ2-2 | TRBV7-2 | few | . | CASSSNLGTGELFF | TGTGCCAGCAGCTCCAATCTCGGAACCGGGGAGCTGTTTTTT
TRBJ2-7 | TRBV7-9 | few | . | CASSAYEQYF | TGTGCCAGCAGTGCCTACGAGCAGTACTTC
TRBJ2-4 | TRBV30 | . | TRBD1 | CAWSRLGQGAGAKNIQYF | TGTGCCTGGAGTCGGTTAGGACAGGGTGCAGGAGCCAAAAACATTCAGTACTTC
TRBJ2-7 | TRBV10-3 | . | . | CAISDGSPYEQYF | TGTGCCATCAGTGATGGCAGTCCCTACGAGCAGTACTTC
TRBJ1-5 | TRBV30 | . | . | CAWSVAARNQPQHF | TGTGCCTGGAGTGTAGCAGCTAGAAATCAGCCCCAGCATTTT
TRBJ2-5 | TRBV11-2 | . | . | CASSLDGESQETQYF | TGTGCCAGCAGCTTAGATGGGGAGTCCCAAGAGACCCAGTACTTC
TRBJ2-1 | TRBV15 | few | . | CATSRAGYNEQFF | TGTGCCACCAGCAGAGCGGGGTACAATGAGCAGTTCTTC
TRBJ2-7 | TRBV9 | few | . | CASSVGTNGPYEQYF | TGTGCCAGCAGCGTAGGGACAAACGGGCCCTACGAGCAGTACTTC
TRBJ2-3 | TRBV6-5 | . | . | CASSPGFTSTDTQYF | TGTGCCAGCAGTCCAGGGTTTACTAGCACAGATACGCAGTATTTT
TRBJ2-7 | TRBV29-1 | . | . | CSVEPRAVSSYEQYF | TGCAGCGTTGAACCCCGGGCCGTGAGCTCCTACGAGCAGTACTTC
TRBJ2-3 | TRBV5-4 | . | . | CASSLGQNTDTQYF | TGTGCCAGCAGCTTGGGGCAGAACACAGATACGCAGTATTTT
TRBJ2-5 | TRBV27 | few | TRBD1 | CASRSMDRGRETQYF | TGTGCCAGCAGGAGTATGGACAGGGGGCGAGAGACCCAGTACTTC
TRBJ1-4 | TRBV25-1 | . | . | CASSDGRAGKKLFF | TGTGCCAGCAGTGATGGCAGGGCTGGGAAAAAACTGTTTTTT
TRBJ2-7 | TRBV28 | few | . | CASTWTGTGRHEQYF | TGTGCCAGCACCTGGACCGGGACTGGGCGTCATGAGCAGTACTTC
TRBJ2-3 | TRBV19 | few | TRBD1 | CASSGQARTDTQYF | TGTGCCAGTAGCGGACAGGCCCGCACAGATACGCAGTATTTT
TRBJ1-4 | TRBV7-8 | . | . | CASSLGGARNEKLFF | TGTGCCAGCAGCTTAGGGGGGGCAAGGAATGAAAAACTGTTTTTT
TRBJ2-5 | TRBV2 | few | TRBD1 | CASSAQGKETQYF | TGTGCCAGCAGTGCACAGGGGAAAGAGACCCAGTACTTC
TRBJ1-3 | TRBV30 | . | . | CAWSARGGGNTIYF | TGTGCCTGGAGTGCCCGGGGAGGTGGAAACACCATATATTTT
TRBJ1-2 | TRBV30 | few | TRBD1 | CACSRDRAHGYTF | TGTGCCTGTAGCCGGGACAGGGCCCATGGCTACACCTTC
TRBJ2-1 | TRBV6-5 | . | . | CASSSRLLNEQFF | TGTGCCAGCAGTTCTCGACTCCTTAATGAGCAGTTCTTC
TRBJ2-3 | TRBV30 | . | TRBD2 | CAWRKLASLTDTQYF | TGTGCCTGGAGGAAACTAGCGAGCCTCACAGATACGCAGTATTTT
TRBJ2-4 | TRBV6-1 | . | . | CASSRERAKNIQYF | TGTGCCAGCAGCCGGGAAAGAGCCAAAAACATTCAGTACTTC